This is a list of T cell receptor beta chains from one sample in a study of regulatory T cells in long-lasting Graves disease. One entry per CDR3 protein, called by TCRdb with MiXCR from the multiplex PCR reads. The repertoire holds a few hundred thousand distinct CDR3 sequences, about a quarter seen once, with about a quarter in the top ten. The material sequenced was peripheral blood mononuclear cells (PBMCs), taken when the disease was refractory, from a patient treated with antithyroid drugs. These receptors all come from a female donor with Graves disease. CDR3s include the opening cysteine and the closing phenylalanine or tryptophan.

length	V	J	CDR3
13	TRBV19	TRBJ1-4	CAIRTATNEKLFF
16	TRBV10-1	TRBJ2-2	CASSGDYANRSGELFF
14	TRBV19	TRBJ2-7	CASSPPGLAGEQYF
15	TRBV2	TRBJ2-7	CASSDRRTDFYEQYF
14	TRBV24-1	TRBJ1-2	CATSEPGQGYGYTF
16	TRBV4-2	TRBJ1-4	CASSQDRVEGAAKLFF
12	TRBV6-2/TRBV6-3	TRBJ1-1	CASSYGLTEAFF
14	TRBV5-1	TRBJ2-7	CTSGQGAITYEQYF
14	TRBV27	TRBJ2-2	CASSFTENTGELFF
14	TRBV20-1	TRBJ1-5	CSASQTGSNQPQHF
16	TRBV12-3/TRBV12-4	TRBJ2-5	CASSFLMGQGGETQYF
14	TRBV2	TRBJ2-7	CASSSTTGSYEQYF
14	TRBV7-2	TRBJ2-7	CASSLEDWDYEQYF
15	TRBV30	TRBJ2-7	CAWSVWQSSPHEQYF
17	TRBV14	TRBJ2-1	CASSLVGLAGGFREQFF
16	TRBV19	TRBJ2-3	CASSMRPVARADTQYF
13	TRBV28	TRBJ1-1	CASTSGGGTEAFF
13	TRBV6-1	TRBJ1-5	CASRTTYYQPQHF
10	TRBV7-2	TRBJ2-7	CASGDGEQYF